This entry lists 15 T cell receptor beta chains sequenced from one sample in a study of Ad26.COV2.S vaccination and SARS-CoV-2 variants (dated by TCRdb to the early 2020s). The treatment or condition tag for this specimen amounts to: 15 to 20 received Ad26.COV2.S at low or high dose, single or two shots; 5 received placebo; per-sample allocation not given. Repertoires of vaccine and placebo recipients were sequenced from samples collected on day 63 after the first injection. Library creation used the immunoSEQ multiplex PCR assay. The source is immuneACCESS, and TCRdb retained only in-frame sequences with V and J called. Part of the clones is not carried over; for the studies checked, unresolved V genes explain less than half of this, and the remainder is unexplained. The sample table shows fewer than 400,000 clones, and roughly 88% are seen once. The ten largest clones capture 4.5% to 5.5% of the sample.

Sequenced material: peripheral blood, taken in a trial of Ad26.COV2.S vaccine versus placebo. These receptors originate from a person between 18 and 59 years old who received the Ad26.COV2.S COVID-19 vaccine or a placebo.

The chain is built from TRBV5-1 and TRBJ1-1; weak D call: TRBD1 (5 bases). Trimming stripped 0 bases from V and 1 base from J, with 16 bases between. In germline, CDR1 is SGHRS, CDR2 YFSETQ. This CDR3 contains 17 residues. CDR3 residues: CASSLEYLTAENTEAFF. Written as DNA, the CDR3 is TGCGCCAGCAGCTTGGAATACCTGACAGCCGAGAACACTGAAGCTTTCTTT.

This clone was picked up a small number of times. The chain is built from TRBV6-5 and TRBJ2-7; D is undetermined. Germline values: CDR1 MNHEY, CDR2 SVGAGI. This CDR3 region has 14 residues. Trimming took 1 base from V and 3 from J, leaving 10 bases between them. The CDR3 DNA reads TGTGCCAGCAGTTACTTACGGGTAGGCTACGAGCAGTACTTC. Its translation is CASSYLRVGYEQYF.

This clone was recorded once. This rearrangement joins TRBV6-5 to TRBJ1-5; 8 bases are shared with TRBD1. V lost 6 bases, J lost 5 bases, and 9 bases stayed unmatched. Germline V gives CDR1 MNHEY, CDR2 SVGAGI. The CDR3 has 15 residues. This CDR3 is CASSPAGGRYQPQHF. CDR3 DNA: TGTGCCAGCAGCCCAGCAGGGGGCCGTTATCAGCCCCAGCATTTT.

The genes are TRBV4-3 and TRBJ1-1; possible D gene TRBD1, 5 bases. The CDR3 length is 18 residues. Germline V gene sequence: CDR1 LGHNA, CDR2 YSLEER. Trimming stripped 0 bases from V and 1 base from J, with 18 bases between. The CDR3: CASSQDELGGTANTEAFF. CDR3 DNA sequence: TGCGCCAGCAGCCAAGATGAGTTGGGGGGGACCGCGAACACTGAAGCTTTCTTT.

J is TRBJ2-1 and V is TRBV7-9; D could derive from TRBD1 or TRBD2 (5 bases each). The CDR3 contains 17 residues. Germline V gene lookup returns CDR1 SEHNR and CDR2 FQNEAQ (reference sequence). V was pared by 4 bases and J by 1 base, with 17 bases between. The chain's CDR3 is CASSSPSVGESYNEQFF. The CDR3 DNA reads as TGTGCCAGCAGCTCACCGAGTGTGGGGGAGTCCTACAATGAGCAGTTCTTC.

The V gene is TRBV12-3 or TRBV12-4, the J gene TRBJ2-1; tentative D call: TRBD2 (6 bases). The ends were cut back, 6 bases at V and 6 bases at J, with 12 bases in the middle. The CDR3 loop spans 13 amino acids. In nucleotides, the CDR3 is TGTGCCAGCAGCCGGGGACTTCTCAATGAGCAGTTCTTC. It translates to CASSRGLLNEQFF.

The chain recombines TRBV19 with TRBJ1-5, with D possibly being TRBD1 (6 bases). From germline, CDR1 is LNHDA and CDR2 SQIVND (reference sequence). The CDR3 runs to 14 residues. V lost 5 bases to trimming and J lost 6 bases, with 14 bases between them. In nucleotides, the CDR3 is TGTGCCAGTAGTGTTTCAGGGGCGGGTCAGCCCCAGCATTTT. Amino acids: CASSVSGAGQPQHF.

V gene TRBV13 combines with J gene TRBJ2-1, with D maybe TRBD2 (6 bases). This CDR3 contains 12 residues. The V gene lost 5 bases and the J gene lost 14 bases, with 16 bases spanning the gap. Germline CDR1 PRHDT, CDR2 FYEKMQ (reference sequence). CDR3 coding DNA: TGTGCCAGCAGCCATATACCGGGACTGAAGTTCTTC. Its protein product is CASSHIPGLKFF.

The J gene is TRBJ2-7, the V gene TRBV5-1; 12 bases agree with TRBD2. Trimming at V came to 1 base and at J to 6 bases, leaving 8 bases not matched to a gene. The CDR3 is made up of 16 amino acids. CDR1 and CDR2 from the germline V gene are SGHRS and YFSETQ. The CDR3 nucleotides are TGCGCCAGCAGCTTGATCGGACTAGCGGGGATTCTCGAGCAGTACTTC. This sequence encodes CASSLIGLAGILEQYF.

The CDR3 reads CASSQDATSRAVGLFF. CDR3 DNA sequence: TGCGCCAGCAGCCAAGACGCTACTAGCCGGGCAGTCGGGCTGTTTTTT. The chain has TRBV4-1 and TRBJ2-2; possibly TRBD2 for D (6 bases). The CDR3 length is 16 residues. The ends were cut back, 0 bases at V and 13 bases at J, with 21 bases in the middle. Germline-derived CDR1 and CDR2 are MGHRA and YSYEKL.

This chain joins TRBV11-3 and TRBJ2-1; no reliable D call. V was pared by 7 bases and J by 7 bases, with 11 bases between. Germline V CDR1 and CDR2: SGHNT, YENEEA. The CDR3 runs 12 residues. The CDR3 reads CASNLRVNEQFF. The CDR3 DNA follows: TGTGCCAGCAACCTACGGGTTAATGAGCAGTTCTTC.

In DNA form, the CDR3 reads TGTGCCAGCAGCTCGGACGGTTATGTTGGAGAGAACACTGAAGCTTTCTTT. Amino acid sequence: CASSSDGYVGENTEAFF. The gene calls are TRBV5-4 and TRBJ1-1; D remains unclear. Germline loops: CDR1 SGHNT, CDR2 YYREEE (reference sequence). CDR3 size: 17 residues. V was trimmed by 3 bases and J by 1 base, leaving 19 bases between them.

The chain links TRBV7-8 to TRBJ2-3, with D possibly being TRBD2 (5 bases). This CDR3 has 16 residues. Germline V gives CDR1 SGHVS, CDR2 FQNEAQ. The V end was cut by 4 bases, the J end by 10 bases, with 24 bases between. The CDR3 here is CASSSPWVAGGGAQYF. Here the CDR3 DNA reads TGTGCCAGCAGCTCCCCGTGGGTGGCGGGTGGAGGTGCGCAGTATTTT.

This rearrangement joins TRBV4-1 to TRBJ2-1; no clear D gene. This CDR3 is built from 15 residues. Germline V lookup: CDR1 MGHRA, CDR2 YSYEKL. V lost 4 bases, J lost 0 bases, and 10 bases lay in between. As DNA, the CDR3 is TGCGCCAGCAGCCCTTCCGAGAGCTCCTACAATGAGCAGTTCTTC. Protein sequence: CASSPSESSYNEQFF.

The V gene is TRBV29-1, the J gene TRBJ1-1, with D maybe TRBD1 (6 bases). Trimming took 7 bases from V and 5 from J, leaving 11 bases between them. The CDR3 is 11 amino acids. The germline V gene has CDR1 SQVTM and CDR2 ANQGSEA. DNA for the CDR3: TGCAGCGGCACACAGGGAACTGAAGCTTTCTTT. It is translated as CSGTQGTEAFF. The whole variable domain, remainder taken from reference TRBV29-1 and TRBJ1-1, is SAVISQKPSRDICQRGTSLTIQCQVDSQVTMMFWYRQQPGQSLTLIATANQGSEATYESGFVIDKFPISRPNLTFSTLTVSNMSPEDSSIYLCSGTQGTEAFFGQGTRLTVV.